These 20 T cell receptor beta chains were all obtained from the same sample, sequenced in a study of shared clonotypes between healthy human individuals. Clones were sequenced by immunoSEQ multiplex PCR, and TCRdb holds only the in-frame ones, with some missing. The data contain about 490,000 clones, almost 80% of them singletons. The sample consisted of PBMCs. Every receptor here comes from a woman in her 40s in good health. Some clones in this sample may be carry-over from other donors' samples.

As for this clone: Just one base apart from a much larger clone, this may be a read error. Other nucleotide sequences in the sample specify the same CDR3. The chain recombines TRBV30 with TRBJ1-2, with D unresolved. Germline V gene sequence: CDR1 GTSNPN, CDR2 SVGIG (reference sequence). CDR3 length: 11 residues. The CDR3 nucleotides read TGTGCCTGGGGAAGTGACTATGGTTACACCTTC. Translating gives CAWGSDYGYTF.

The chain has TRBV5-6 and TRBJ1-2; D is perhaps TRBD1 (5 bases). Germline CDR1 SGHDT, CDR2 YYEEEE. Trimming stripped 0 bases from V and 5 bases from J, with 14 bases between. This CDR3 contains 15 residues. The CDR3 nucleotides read TGTGCCAGCAGCTTGGCGTACAGGCCGGGATATGGCTACACCTTC. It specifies CASSLAYRPGYGYTF.

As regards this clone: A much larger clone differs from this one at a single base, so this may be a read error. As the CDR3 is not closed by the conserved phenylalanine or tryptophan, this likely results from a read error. The CDR3 spells CSVRETGKGANYGYTL. The CDR3 bases are TGCAGCGTTCGTGAAACAGGGAAAGGAGCTAACTATGGCTACACCCTC. The V and J genes are TRBV29-1 and TRBJ1-2, with D perhaps TRBD1 (6 bases). This CDR3 is 16 amino acids long. CDR1 and CDR2 (germline): SQVTM, ANQGSEA. Trimming left V 5 bases short and J 0 bases short, with 19 bases between.

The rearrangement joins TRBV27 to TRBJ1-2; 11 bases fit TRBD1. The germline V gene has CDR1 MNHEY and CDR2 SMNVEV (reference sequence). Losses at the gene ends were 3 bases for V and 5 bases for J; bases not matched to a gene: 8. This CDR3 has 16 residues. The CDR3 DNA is TGTGCCAGCAGTTTCGGACAGGGGGCGCGGGCTTATGGCTACACCTTC. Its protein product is CASSFGQGARAYGYTF.

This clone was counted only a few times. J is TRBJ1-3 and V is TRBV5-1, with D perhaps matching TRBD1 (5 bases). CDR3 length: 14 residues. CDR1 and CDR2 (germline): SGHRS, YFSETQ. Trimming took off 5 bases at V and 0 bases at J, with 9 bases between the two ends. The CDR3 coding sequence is TGCGCCAGCAGTGGGGCGGACTCTGGAAACACCATATATTTT. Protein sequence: CASSGADSGNTIYF.

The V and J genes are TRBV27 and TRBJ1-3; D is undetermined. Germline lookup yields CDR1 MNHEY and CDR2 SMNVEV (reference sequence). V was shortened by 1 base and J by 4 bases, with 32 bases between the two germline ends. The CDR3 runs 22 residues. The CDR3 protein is CASSLLSPSRNPLYSAGNTIYF. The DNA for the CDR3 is TGTGCCAGCAGTTTATTGAGCCCGAGCCGAAATCCTCTCTATTCGGCAGGAAACACCATATATTTT.

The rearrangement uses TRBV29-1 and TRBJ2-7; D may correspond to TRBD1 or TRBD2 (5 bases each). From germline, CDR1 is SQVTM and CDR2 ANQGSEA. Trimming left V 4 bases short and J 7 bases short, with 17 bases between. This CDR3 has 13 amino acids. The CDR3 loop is CSVVSTGAGEQYF. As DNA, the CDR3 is TGCAGCGTTGTGTCGACCGGGGCCGGGGAGCAGTACTTC.

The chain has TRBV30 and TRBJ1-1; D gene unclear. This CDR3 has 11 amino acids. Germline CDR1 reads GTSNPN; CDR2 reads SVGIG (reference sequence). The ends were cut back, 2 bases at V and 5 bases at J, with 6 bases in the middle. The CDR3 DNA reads TGTGCCTGGAGTTCGAGAACTGAAGCTTTCTTT. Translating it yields CAWSSRTEAFF.

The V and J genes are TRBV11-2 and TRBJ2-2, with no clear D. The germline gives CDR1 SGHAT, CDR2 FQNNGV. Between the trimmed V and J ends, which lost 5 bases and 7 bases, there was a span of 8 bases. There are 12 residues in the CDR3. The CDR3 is CASSPSRGELFF. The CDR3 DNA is TGTGCCAGCAGCCCCTCCCGCGGGGAGCTGTTTTTT.

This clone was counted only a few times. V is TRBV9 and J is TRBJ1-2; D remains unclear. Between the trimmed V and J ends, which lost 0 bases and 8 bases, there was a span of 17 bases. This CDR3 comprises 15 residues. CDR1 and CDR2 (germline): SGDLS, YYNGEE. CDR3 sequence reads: CASSVALGQISGYTF. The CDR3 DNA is TGTGCCAGCAGCGTAGCTCTGGGCCAGATCAGCGGCTACACCTTC. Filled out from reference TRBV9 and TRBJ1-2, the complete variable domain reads DSGVTQTPKHLITATGQRVTLRCSPRSGDLSVYWYQQSLDQGLQFLIQYYNGEERAKGNILERFSAQQFPDLHSELNLSSLELGDSALYFCASSVALGQISGYTFGSGTRLTVV.

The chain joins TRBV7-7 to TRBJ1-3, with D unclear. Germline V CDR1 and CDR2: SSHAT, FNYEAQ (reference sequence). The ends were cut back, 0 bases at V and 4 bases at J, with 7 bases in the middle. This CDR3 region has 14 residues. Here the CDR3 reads CASSLAGSGNTIYF. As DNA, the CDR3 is TGTGCCAGCAGCTTAGCGGGATCGGGAAACACCATATATTTT. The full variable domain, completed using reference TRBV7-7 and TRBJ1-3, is GAGVSQSPRYKVTKRGQDVTLRCDPISSHATLYWYQQALGQGPEFLTYFNYEAQPDKSGLPSDRFSAERPEGSISTLTIQRTEQRDSAMYRCASSLAGSGNTIYFGEGSWLTVV.

The CDR3 is CASSPPQGRNYGYTF. CDR3 nucleotides: TGTGCCAGCAGCCCCCCACAGGGGCGTAACTATGGCTACACCTTC. The chain uses TRBV7-9 and TRBJ1-2; 7 positions agree with TRBD1. V shed 5 bases and J 1 base; nucleotides not matched to a gene: 7. Germline CDR1 is SEHNR and CDR2 is FQNEAQ (reference sequence). The CDR3 is made up of 15 amino acids.

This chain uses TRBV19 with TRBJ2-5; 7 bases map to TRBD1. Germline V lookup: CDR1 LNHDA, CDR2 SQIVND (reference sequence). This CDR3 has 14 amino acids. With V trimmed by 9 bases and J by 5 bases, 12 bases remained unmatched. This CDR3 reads CASEARQGTETQYF. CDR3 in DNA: TGTGCCAGCGAGGCCAGACAGGGAACGGAGACCCAGTACTTC.

The CDR3 protein is CASSRGLAGIKSYEQYF. The CDR3 DNA is TGTGCCAGCAGCCGGGGACTAGCGGGGATCAAGTCCTACGAGCAGTACTTC. The J gene is TRBJ2-7, the V gene TRBV28; 13 bases are a match to TRBD2. Germline assignment: CDR1 MDHEN and CDR2 SYDVKM. The V and J ends lost 6 bases and 1 base, in that order; junction bases with no gene match: 9. This CDR3 is built from 17 residues.

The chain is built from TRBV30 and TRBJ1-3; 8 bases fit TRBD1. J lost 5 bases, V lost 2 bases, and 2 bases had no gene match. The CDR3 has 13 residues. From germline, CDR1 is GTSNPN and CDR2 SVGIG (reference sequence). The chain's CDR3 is CAWSTGGRNTIYF. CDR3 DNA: TGTGCCTGGAGTACAGGGGGTAGAAACACCATATATTTT.

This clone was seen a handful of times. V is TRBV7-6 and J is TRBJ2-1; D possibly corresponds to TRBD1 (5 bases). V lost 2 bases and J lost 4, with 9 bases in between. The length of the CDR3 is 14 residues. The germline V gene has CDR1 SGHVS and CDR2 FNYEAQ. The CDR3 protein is CASSLIGDYNEQFF. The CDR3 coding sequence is TGTGCCAGCAGCTTAATAGGGGATTACAATGAGCAGTTCTTC.

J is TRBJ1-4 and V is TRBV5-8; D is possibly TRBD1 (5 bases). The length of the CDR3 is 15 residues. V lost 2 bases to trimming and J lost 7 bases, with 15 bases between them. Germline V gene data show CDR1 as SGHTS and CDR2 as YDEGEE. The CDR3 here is CASSFRDSRSEKLFF. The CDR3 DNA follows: TGTGCCAGCAGCTTTCGGGACTCTCGAAGTGAAAAACTGTTTTTT.

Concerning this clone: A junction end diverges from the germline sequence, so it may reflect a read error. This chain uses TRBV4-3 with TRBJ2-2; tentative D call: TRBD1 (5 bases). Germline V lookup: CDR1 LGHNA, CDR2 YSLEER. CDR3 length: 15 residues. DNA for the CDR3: TGCGCCAGCAGCCAAGATCACAGGAGTACCGTGGAGCTGTTTTTT. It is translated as CASSQDHRSTVELFF.

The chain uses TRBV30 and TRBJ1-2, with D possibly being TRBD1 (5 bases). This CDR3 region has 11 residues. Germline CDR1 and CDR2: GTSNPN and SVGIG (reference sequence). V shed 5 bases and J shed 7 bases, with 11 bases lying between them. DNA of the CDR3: TGTGCCTGGGGACTGGGGGTTGGCTACACCTTC. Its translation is CAWGLGVGYTF.

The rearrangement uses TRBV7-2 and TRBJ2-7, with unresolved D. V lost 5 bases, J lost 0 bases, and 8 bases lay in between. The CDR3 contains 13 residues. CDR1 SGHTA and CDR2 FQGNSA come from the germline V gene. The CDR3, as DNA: TGTGCCAGCAGCCCACCGAGCTCCTACGAGCAGTACTTC. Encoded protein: CASSPPSSYEQYF.